This entry lists 25 T cell receptor beta chains sequenced from one sample in a study of control samples from healthy donors and cancer patients. Libraries were prepared by immunoSEQ multiplex PCR; TCRdb keeps only in-frame clonotypes and omits some of them. The table includes some 79,000 clones, less than 90% detected once. The sample was blood. The receptors here all came from a woman aged 45 to 65 in good health.

The rearrangement links TRBV11-3 to TRBJ1-1, with D tentatively TRBD1 (5 bases). The CDR3 totals 13 residues. Germline V gene lookup returns CDR1 SGHNT and CDR2 YENEEA. The V end lost 5 bases, the J end lost 1 base, and 8 bases lay between the germline ends. CDR3 DNA: TGTGCCAGCAGCCGCAGGGAGAACACTGAAGCTTTCTTT. It codes for CASSRRENTEAFF.

The sample holds one count of this clone. The CDR3 spells CASSQAGSSEQYF. The DNA of the CDR3 is TGTGCCAGCAGCCAAGCCGGGAGTAGCGAGCAGTACTTC. The rearrangement joins TRBV7-3 to TRBJ2-7, with D tentatively TRBD2 (6 bases). This CDR3 contains 13 residues. Per germline, CDR1 SGHTA and CDR2 FQGTGA. V lost 5 bases to trimming and J lost 6 bases, with 14 bases between them.

This clone was counted once. This rearrangement joins TRBV7-3 to TRBJ2-5; perhaps TRBD1 as D (6 bases). The length of the CDR3 is 13 residues. Germline-derived CDR1 and CDR2 are SGHTA and FQGTGA. The V end lost 2 bases, the J end lost 7 bases, and 11 bases lay between the germline ends. The CDR3 is CASSLGVGGTQYF. The CDR3 bases are TGTGCCAGCAGCTTAGGGGTAGGGGGGACCCAGTACTTC.

The CDR3 protein is CASSATVNTEAFF. The CDR3 DNA is TGTGCCAGCAGTGCGACCGTGAACACTGAAGCTTTCTTT. The V gene is TRBV7-9, the J gene TRBJ1-1; no reliable D call. The CDR3 consists of 13 residues. Germline V gene sequence: CDR1 SEHNR, CDR2 FQNEAQ (reference sequence). V was cut by 6 bases and J by 0 bases, with 8 bases left in between.

The chain couples TRBV14 to TRBJ1-1; D is ambiguous. Trimming removed 1 base at V and 8 bases at J, with 11 bases between. CDR1 and CDR2 from the germline V gene are SGHDN and FVKESK. The CDR3 is made up of 13 amino acids. CDR3 amino acids: CASSQVGRLEAFF. In nucleotides, the CDR3 is TGTGCCAGCAGCCAAGTAGGACGGTTAGAAGCTTTCTTT.

The chain links TRBV6-6 to TRBJ1-3; the D is unclear. The V gene's germline CDR1 is MNHNY and CDR2 SVGAGI (reference sequence). V dropped 7 bases and J dropped 0 bases, with 16 bases sitting between them. The CDR3 spans 16 residues. The chain's CDR3 is CASIPPDGVSGNTIYF. The CDR3 bases are TGTGCCAGCATCCCACCCGACGGAGTCTCTGGAAACACCATATATTTT.

The chain combines TRBV7-2 with TRBJ2-5; 13 nucleotides line up with TRBD2. The CDR3 length is 18 residues. The junction had 9 bases not matched to a gene; V was cut back by 0 bases and J by 5 bases. The germline CDR1 and CDR2 sequences are SGHTA and FQGNSA. DNA of the CDR3: TGTGCCAGCAGCTTAGCGGGACTAGCGGGGTCAAAAGGGGAGACCCAGTACTTC. It encodes CASSLAGLAGSKGETQYF.

The rearrangement joins TRBV5-1 to TRBJ2-3; D is ambiguous. Trimming took 4 bases from V and 2 from J, leaving 2 bases between them. Per germline, CDR1 SGHRS and CDR2 YFSETQ. This CDR3 is 11 amino acids long. CDR3 loop: CASSDTDTQYF. The CDR3 DNA is TGCGCCAGCAGCGACACAGATACGCAGTATTTT.

The chain employs TRBV7-8 and TRBJ2-5, with TRBD2 as a possible D gene (5 bases). The CDR3 covers 14 residues. The V end was cut by 5 bases, the J end by 2 bases, with 12 bases between. Germline assignment: CDR1 SGHVS and CDR2 FQNEAQ. This CDR3 reads CASSLGSGQETQYF. CDR3 bases: TGTGCCAGCAGCCTCGGATCGGGACAAGAGACCCAGTACTTC.

J is TRBJ2-1 and V is TRBV4-1, with 8 bases lining up with TRBD1. Germline loops: CDR1 MGHRA, CDR2 YSYEKL. Trimming took 1 base from V and 3 from J; bases not matched to a gene: 11. The CDR3 totals 18 residues. The CDR3 sequence: CASSQGQGMDIRYNEQFF. CDR3 coding DNA: TGCGCCAGCAGCCAAGGACAGGGGATGGATATTCGCTACAATGAGCAGTTCTTC.

The chain recombines TRBV6-5 with TRBJ2-5; D gene ambiguous. The length of the CDR3 is 11 residues. CDR1 MNHEY and CDR2 SVGAGI come from the germline V gene. V was trimmed by 5 bases and J by 5 bases, leaving 6 bases between them. This CDR3 is CASSLDETQYF. Here the CDR3 DNA reads TGTGCCAGCAGTCTAGATGAGACCCAGTACTTC.

This chain uses TRBV2 with TRBJ2-5, with TRBD2 matching over 7 bases. The CDR3 totals 15 residues. Germline V gene lookup returns CDR1 SNHLY and CDR2 FYNNEI. The V and J ends lost 7 bases and 1 base, in that order; junction bases with no gene match: 9. DNA of the CDR3: TGTGCCAGCATGCTGGGCGGGAGACCCCAAGAGACCCAGTACTTC. Protein sequence: CASMLGGRPQETQYF.

The rearrangement uses TRBV3-1 (or the pseudogene TRBV3-2) and TRBJ2-5; perhaps TRBD1 as D (6 bases). The CDR3 is 14 amino acids. With 2 bases removed from V and 2 bases from J, the gap between germline ends came to 9 bases. CDR1 is LGHDT, CDR2 YNNKEL, per germline (reference sequence). Here the CDR3 DNA reads TGTGCCAGCAGCCAAACACAGGGACAAGAGACCCAGTACTTC. Translation gives CASSQTQGQETQYF.

V gene TRBV6-5 combines with J gene TRBJ2-3; 10 bases agree with TRBD2. The germline V gene encodes CDR1 MNHEY and CDR2 SVGAGI. The CDR3 runs to 14 residues. V shed 6 bases and J 5 bases; nucleotides not matched to a gene: 5. The CDR3 sequence: CASRDSGGQDTQYF. The CDR3 DNA reads as TGTGCCAGCAGGGATAGCGGGGGGCAAGATACGCAGTATTTT.

This chain links TRBV19 with TRBJ1-5; 11 nucleotides match TRBD1. From germline, CDR1 is LNHDA and CDR2 SQIVND (reference sequence). The CDR3 is made up of 14 amino acids. V shed 8 bases and J 5 bases; nucleotides not matched to a gene: 5. Here the CDR3 DNA reads TGTGCCAGTGGTGGACAGGGGGCGTATCAGCCCCAGCATTTT. Translated: CASGGQGAYQPQHF. The whole variable domain, remainder taken from reference TRBV19 and TRBJ1-5, is DGGITQSPKYLFRKEGQNVTLSCEQNLNHDAMYWYRQDPGQGLRLIYYSQIVNDFQKGDIAEGYSVSREKKESFPLTVTSAQKNPTAFYLCASGGQGAYQPQHFGDGTRLSIL.

The CDR3 spells CASSSGQGRGNTEAFF. The CDR3 DNA sequence: TGTGCCAGCTCAAGCGGACAGGGAAGGGGGAACACTGAAGCTTTCTTT. V usage is TRBV18 and J usage is TRBJ1-1; TRBD1 aligns across 8 bases. CDR1 and CDR2 from the germline V gene are KGHSH and LQKENI. With 5 bases clipped from V and 1 base from J, the junction kept 9 bases outside the gene matches. This CDR3 comprises 16 residues.

This CDR3 reads CASRMIQRERAGELFF. The CDR3 bases are TGTGCCAGCCGTATGATACAGCGGGAGAGGGCCGGGGAGCTGTTTTTT. The chain employs TRBV2 and TRBJ2-2, with 8 bases identical to TRBD2. CDR1 is SNHLY, CDR2 FYNNEI, per germline. V shed 8 bases and J 6 bases; nucleotides not matched to a gene: 14. CDR3 length: 16 residues. The full variable domain, completed using reference TRBV2 and TRBJ2-2, is EPEVTQTPSHQVTQMGQEVILRCVPISNHLYFYWYRQILGQKVEFLVSFYNNEISEKSEIFDDQFSVERPDGSNFTLKIRSTKLEDSAMYFCASRMIQRERAGELFFGEGSRLTVL.

The genes are TRBV4-1 and TRBJ2-7; D remains ambiguous. Germline V gene sequence: CDR1 MGHRA, CDR2 YSYEKL. The CDR3 is made up of 15 amino acids. V gave up 0 bases and J gave up 3 bases, with 12 bases separating them. The CDR3 bases are TGCGCCAGCAGCCAAGAAGCTAGTAGATTCTACGAGCAGTACTTC. This translates into CASSQEASRFYEQYF.

The genes are TRBV28 and TRBJ1-1, with D possibly being TRBD1 (5 bases). This CDR3 has 15 amino acids. V lost 5 bases and J lost 6, with 19 bases in between. In germline, CDR1 is MDHEN, CDR2 SYDVKM. The CDR3 nucleotides are TGTGCCAGCAGTGCAGCAGCAGGGTCGGGGTCTGAAGCTTTCTTT. This sequence encodes CASSAAAGSGSEAFF.

The V and J genes are TRBV5-1 and TRBJ2-1; unclear D gene. With 7 bases removed from V and 8 bases from J, the gap between germline ends came to 19 bases. The CDR3 is 14 residues long. In germline, CDR1 is SGHRS, CDR2 YFSETQ. In nucleotides, the CDR3 is TGCGCCAGCGCAAATAGGGAAAGGATGGATGAGCAGTTCTTC. Protein: CASANRERMDEQFF.

V usage is TRBV9 and J usage is TRBJ2-3; tentatively, D is TRBD1 (5 bases). The V and J ends lost 0 bases and 0 bases respectively, with 11 bases between them. Germline V gene sequence: CDR1 SGDLS, CDR2 YYNGEE. This CDR3 spans 16 amino acids. The CDR3 here is CASSVGGTSSTDTQYF. The DNA of the CDR3 is TGTGCCAGCAGCGTAGGGGGCACCTCTAGCACAGATACGCAGTATTTT. Variable domain in full (rest from reference TRBV9 and TRBJ2-3): DSGVTQTPKHLITATGQRVTLRCSPRSGDLSVYWYQQSLDQGLQFLIQYYNGEERAKGNILERFSAQQFPDLHSELNLSSLELGDSALYFCASSVGGTSSTDTQYFGPGTRLTVL.

CDR3 amino acids: CASSPIRLGSSYEQYF. The CDR3 DNA is TGTGCCAGCAGCCCAATAAGACTTGGAAGCTCCTACGAGCAGTACTTC. V and J are TRBV27 and TRBJ2-7; D remains ambiguous. CDR1 and CDR2 from the germline V gene are MNHEY and SMNVEV (reference sequence). The CDR3 spans 16 residues. The V and J ends lost 6 bases and 0 bases respectively, with 18 bases between them.

The chain recombines TRBV7-2 with TRBJ2-1, with TRBD2 identical over 9 bases. Unmatched junction bases numbered 4, after V lost 5 bases and J lost 8 bases. Germline values: CDR1 SGHTA, CDR2 FQGNSA. The CDR3 is 13 amino acids. The CDR3 reads CASSATSGHEQFF. CDR3 DNA: TGTGCCAGCAGCGCGACTAGCGGTCATGAGCAGTTCTTC.

The CDR3 DNA reads TGTGCCAGCAGCTTATTACGGCAGAACACTGAAGCTTTCTTT. Its translation is CASSLLRQNTEAFF. The genes are TRBV7-8 and TRBJ1-1; D remains unclear. CDR1 and CDR2 (germline): SGHVS, FQNEAQ. CDR3 size: 14 residues. V was shortened by 2 bases and J by 1 base, with 8 bases between the two germline ends.

The rearrangement links TRBV28 to TRBJ2-1; D perhaps matches TRBD2 (6 bases). This CDR3 has 14 residues. Looked up from germline, CDR1 is MDHEN and CDR2 is SYDVKM. Trimming stripped 4 bases from V and 10 bases from J, with 17 bases between. The CDR3 here is CASSSGSYREEQFF. As DNA, the CDR3 is TGTGCCAGCAGTTCCGGGAGTTATCGGGAAGAGCAGTTCTTC.